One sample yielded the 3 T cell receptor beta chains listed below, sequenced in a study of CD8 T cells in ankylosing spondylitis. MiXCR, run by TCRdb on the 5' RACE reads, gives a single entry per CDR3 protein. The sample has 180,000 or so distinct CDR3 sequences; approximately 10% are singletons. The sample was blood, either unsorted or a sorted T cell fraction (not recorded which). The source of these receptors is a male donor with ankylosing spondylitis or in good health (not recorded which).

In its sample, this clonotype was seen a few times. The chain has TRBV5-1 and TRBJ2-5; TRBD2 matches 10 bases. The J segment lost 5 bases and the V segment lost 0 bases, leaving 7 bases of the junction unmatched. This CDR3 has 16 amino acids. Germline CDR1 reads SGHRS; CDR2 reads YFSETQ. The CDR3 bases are TGCGCCAGCAGCTTGGAGAGCGGGGGGGCTTGGGAGACCCAGTACTTC. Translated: CASSLESGGAWETQYF.

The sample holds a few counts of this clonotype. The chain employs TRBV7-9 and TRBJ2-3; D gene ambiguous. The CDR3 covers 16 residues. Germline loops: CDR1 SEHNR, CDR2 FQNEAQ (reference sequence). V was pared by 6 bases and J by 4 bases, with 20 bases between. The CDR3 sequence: CASSFPTTGGPDTQYF. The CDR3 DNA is TGTGCCAGCAGTTTCCCGACCACCGGCGGCCCAGATACGCAGTATTTT.

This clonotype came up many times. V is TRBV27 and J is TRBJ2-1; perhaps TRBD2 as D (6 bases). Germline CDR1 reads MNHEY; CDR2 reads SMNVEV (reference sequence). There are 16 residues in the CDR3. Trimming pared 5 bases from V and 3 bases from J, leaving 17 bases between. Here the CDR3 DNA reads TGTGCCAGCAGTCCAAAAGCTGGGGGGTACTACAATGAGCAGTTCTTC. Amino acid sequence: CASSPKAGGYYNEQFF.